Detailed here is one T cell receptor beta chain. Which antigen it targets is not known. Base qualities are not at hand, and no much larger clone is one base apart. This sample stems from a study of T cell repertoires in cytomegalovirus infection (dated by TCRdb to the late 2010s). For the wider study: Because public TCR beta signatures pointed to carriage of CMV infection together with the matching HLA type, the HLA type of each donor mattered for the analysis.

What the work shows at the level of the full study, not this receptor alone: Carriers of CMV infection plus the relevant HLA type were discriminated by the cumulative frequency of public TCR beta family members in the study cohort and in an independent roughly 370-donor cohort. The ex vivo response was dominated by HLA-C-restricted CMV-specific TCR beta clonotypes, which also provided the single most frequent clonotype in two of eight donors.

The instrument given in TCRdb is Illumina HiSeq 1500. The public reads were quality trimmed at Q25 with fastp and then assembled into clones with MiXCR by TCRdb, keeping productive beta chains. Each entry merges the rows of one CDR3 protein and shows their most common DNA and genes. Counted in this sample were about 140,000 distinct CDR3 sequences; under 8.5% of them appeared once. Over 15% of the sample is taken by the ten largest. From the germline V gene, CDR1 is SGHRS and CDR2 is YFSETQ. At the junction V is shortened by 6 bases and J by 2 bases, with 22 bases in between. The CDR3 spans 17 residues, from the cysteine through the phenylalanine. Just the 51-base CDR3 DNA is kept, in frame starting at base 1.

Sequencing was done on a sample of PBMCs. This TCR derives from a human donor in good health (CMV status not recorded). Some clones in this sample may be carry-over from other donors' samples. Recombination connected TRBV5-1 to TRBJ2-3; a tentative D call is TRBD2 (7 bases match). The DNA sequence reads TGCGCCAGCAACCTAAACCCGCAGGGGACTAACACAGATACGCAGTATTTT. Translated, it gives CASNLNPQGTNTDTQYF.